The clone carrying this T cell receptor beta chain was seen more than once but under ten times. Its antigen remains unidentified. This CDR3 is built from 16 residues. Per germline, CDR1 SSHAT and CDR2 FNYEAQ (reference sequence). V shed 5 bases, J shed 2 bases, and the junction held 6 bases outside the gene matches. cDNA carried unique molecular identifiers, and a universal primer site was added by template switching. TCRdb processed the 5' RACE reads anew with MiXCR; each CDR3 protein has one entry. The table has about 260,000 distinct CDR3 sequences, around 6.6% seen once; the top ten hold 3.6%. The data were obtained in a study of identical twins. General study points: Reduced insertions were recorded for abundant cord blood beta clonotypes, with no such pattern in memory repertoires.

A further study also used this sample, focusing on yellow fever vaccine responses in identical twins. That report notes: The T cell response to vaccination in identical twins was reportedly partly convergent and partly personalized.

Source material: memory (CD45RO+) T cells sorted from blood. This clonotype originated in a woman between 18 and 30 years old in good health. The chain has TRBV7-7 and TRBJ2-5, with 12 bases fitting TRBD2. The CDR3 bases are TGTGCCAGCAGCCAAACTAGCGGGGGGTTACAAGAGACCCAGTACTTC. Protein: CASSQTSGGLQETQYF.